This TCR beta chain was found in a study of T cells expressing NK-cell markers. In the study overall: With respect to HCMV, seven of the eight sequenced donors were seropositive, and one was seronegative.

TCRdb reprocessed the 5' RACE reads and reports one entry per CDR3 protein, with no DNA. The listing contains roughly 380,000 distinct CDR3 sequences. The sequenced material came from blood T cells: a sorted CD56 or NKG2C T cell subset, CD4+ or CD8+ T cells, or bulk PBMC T cells (not recorded which). The TCR originated in a man aged 18-70 years in good health.

CDR3 protein: CATSRAGGGGNNEKLFF. The V gene is TRBV15, the J gene TRBJ1-4. CDR1 is LNHNV and CDR2 is YYDKDF in the germline V gene (reference sequence). The CDR3 covers 17 residues.